The clone carrying this T cell receptor beta chain was seen a single time. Assay used: immunoSEQ multiplex PCR; TCRdb lists only in-frame clones, some missing. The sample yields about 75,000 clones, roughly nine tenths seen once. These data are taken from a study of T cell changes during pregnancy in multiple sclerosis. This CDR3 has 16 amino acids. The germline gives CDR1 SGHDT, CDR2 YYEEEE. The V end lost 4 bases, the J end lost 5 bases, and 19 bases lay between the germline ends. Source: peripheral blood, taken in the first trimester of pregnancy. The gene calls are TRBV5-6 and TRBJ2-1; D is perhaps TRBD2 (6 bases). This TCR was sampled from a female donor in good health, enrolled as a control in a pregnancy study. The CDR3 reads CASSETRDSEDNEQFF. Here the CDR3 DNA reads TGTGCCAGCAGCGAGACCCGGGACTCGGAAGACAATGAGCAGTTCTTC.